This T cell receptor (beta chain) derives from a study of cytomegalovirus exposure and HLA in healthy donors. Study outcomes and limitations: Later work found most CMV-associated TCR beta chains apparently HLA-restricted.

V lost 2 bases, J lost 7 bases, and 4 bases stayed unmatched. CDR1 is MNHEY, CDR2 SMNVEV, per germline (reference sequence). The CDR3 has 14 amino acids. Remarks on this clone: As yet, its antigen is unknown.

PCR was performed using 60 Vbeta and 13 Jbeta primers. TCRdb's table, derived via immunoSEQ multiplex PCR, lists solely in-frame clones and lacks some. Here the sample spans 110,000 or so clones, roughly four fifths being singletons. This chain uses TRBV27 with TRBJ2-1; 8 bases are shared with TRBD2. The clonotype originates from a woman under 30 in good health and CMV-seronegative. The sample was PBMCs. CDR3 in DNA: TGTGCCAGCAGTTTAGCGGGAGGTGTGAATGAGCAGTTCTTC. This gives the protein CASSLAGGVNEQFF.